Below, one T cell receptor (beta chain) is given with its context. In its sample, this clonotype was seen many times. Its specific antigen is unknown. Within one base of it there is no much larger clone, and no base qualities were kept. The sample comes from a study (dated by TCRdb to the mid-2010s). Libraries came from RT-PCR. Instrument used: Illumina MiSeq. In TCRdb, the public reads were trimmed at Q25 with fastp and aligned with MiXCR, with productive beta chains retained. One record per CDR3 amino acid sequence lists the most common genes and DNA. The sample records around 700,000 distinct CDR3 sequences, 12% to 15% of which are singletons. The ten biggest clones cover roughly 3.9% of the sample. Input material: memory CD4+ T cells from blood. The origin of this receptor is a female donor in good health, serving as a healthy control.

The sequence in DNA is TGTGCCATCCGAGATGGGGGGAGCTCCTACGAGCAGTACTTC. This is translated as CAIRDGGSSYEQYF. This chain joins TRBV10-3 to TRBJ2-7, with TRBD2 perhaps the D gene, on 6 matching bases. The germline V gene encodes CDR1 ENHRY and CDR2 SYGVKD. Counted from cysteine to phenylalanine, this CDR3 has 14 amino acids. CDR3 DNA only is kept here, 42 bases in frame from base 1. Trimming takes 8 bases from V and 0 bases from J, and the germline ends sit 14 bases apart.